Listed below are T cell receptor beta chains from one sample, sequenced in a study of control samples from healthy donors and cancer patients. Data came from immunoSEQ multiplex PCR; TCRdb stores just in-frame clones and leaves some out. The sample has about 160,000 clones, just under 95% seen once. The sequencing input was blood. These receptors originate from a woman aged 40 to 55 in good health. The CDR3 runs from the conserved cysteine through the conserved F or W. The D gene is left open where the match is weak. Size tells how often a clone was seen (once, few, many) or the class of an expanded clone, and some rows leave it out.

d_gene: TRBD1; abundance: NA; v_gene: TRBV7-2; j_gene: TRBJ1-6; CDR3aa: CASSLGYRGESPLHF; CDR3nt: TGTGCCAGCAGCTTAGGGTACAGGGGAGAGTCACCCCTCCACTTT
d_gene: NA; abundance: few; v_gene: TRBV11-2; j_gene: TRBJ2-2; CDR3aa: CASSLVSRGNTGELFF; CDR3nt: TGTGCCAGCAGCTTAGTTTCCAGGGGAAACACCGGGGAGCTGTTTTTT
d_gene: NA; abundance: NA; v_gene: TRBV29-1; j_gene: TRBJ1-4; CDR3aa: CSVEGRSSEKLFF; CDR3nt: TGCAGCGTTGAAGGGCGGAGTAGTGAAAAACTGTTTTTT
d_gene: NA; abundance: once; v_gene: TRBV5-1; j_gene: TRBJ1-1; CDR3aa: CASKSRVEGTEAFF; CDR3nt: TGCGCCAGCAAGTCGAGAGTGGAGGGCACTGAAGCTTTCTTT
d_gene: NA; abundance: NA; v_gene: TRBV27; j_gene: TRBJ1-5; CDR3aa: CASSLVRTNQPQHF; CDR3nt: TGTGCCAGCAGTTTGGTCCGAACCAATCAGCCCCAGCATTTT
d_gene: NA; abundance: NA; v_gene: TRBV7-9; j_gene: TRBJ2-5; CDR3aa: CASSLLGETQYF; CDR3nt: TGTGCCAGCAGCTTATTAGGAGAGACCCAGTACTTC
d_gene: NA; abundance: NA; v_gene: TRBV10-3; j_gene: TRBJ2-1; CDR3aa: CAIRPYRNNEQFF; CDR3nt: TGTGCCATCAGACCTTACCGCAACAATGAGCAGTTCTTC
d_gene: NA; abundance: NA; v_gene: TRBV19; j_gene: TRBJ1-2; CDR3aa: CASSIGLITYSIGYGYTF; CDR3nt: TGTGCCAGTAGTATTGGCTTGATTACATACTCCATTGGGTATGGCTACACCTTC
d_gene: NA; abundance: NA; v_gene: TRBV10-3; j_gene: TRBJ1-1; CDR3aa: CAIRAGEQGTEAFF; CDR3nt: TGTGCCATCAGGGCGGGTGAGCAGGGCACTGAAGCTTTCTTT
d_gene: NA; abundance: NA; v_gene: TRBV7-9; j_gene: TRBJ1-2; CDR3aa: CASSLGLVRANYGYTF; CDR3nt: TGTGCCAGCAGCCTAGGGTTGGTCAGGGCCAACTATGGCTACACCTTC
d_gene: NA; abundance: NA; v_gene: TRBV10-3; j_gene: TRBJ1-3; CDR3aa: CAISIGNTIYF; CDR3nt: TGTGCCATCAGTATAGGAAACACCATATATTTT
d_gene: TRBD1; abundance: NA; v_gene: TRBV6-5; j_gene: TRBJ2-5; CDR3aa: CASSSGDRANPRTQYF; CDR3nt: TGTGCCAGCAGTTCAGGGGACAGAGCGAACCCCAGGACCCAGTACTTC
d_gene: NA; abundance: NA; v_gene: TRBV3-1/TRBV3-2; j_gene: TRBJ1-1; CDR3aa: CASSFRSGKNTEAFF; CDR3nt: TGTGCCAGCAGCTTCCGCTCCGGGAAGAACACTGAAGCTTTCTTT
d_gene: NA; abundance: NA; v_gene: TRBV3-1/TRBV3-2; j_gene: TRBJ2-2; CDR3aa: CASSPLADTGELFF; CDR3nt: TGTGCCAGCAGCCCCTTAGCGGACACCGGGGAGCTGTTTTTT
d_gene: NA; abundance: NA; v_gene: TRBV10-3; j_gene: TRBJ1-1; CDR3aa: CAISLGRQGFNTEAFF; CDR3nt: TGTGCCATCAGCCTCGGCAGGCAGGGTTTTAACACTGAAGCTTTCTTT
d_gene: TRBD2; abundance: NA; v_gene: TRBV27; j_gene: TRBJ2-7; CDR3aa: CASSPGTSGIEQYF; CDR3nt: TGTGCCAGCAGCCCTGGGACTAGCGGAATCGAGCAGTACTTC
d_gene: TRBD1; abundance: NA; v_gene: TRBV2; j_gene: TRBJ1-5; CDR3aa: CASSETPGQTNQPQHF; CDR3nt: TGTGCCAGCAGTGAGACGCCGGGACAGACCAATCAGCCCCAGCATTTT
d_gene: NA; abundance: NA; v_gene: TRBV2; j_gene: TRBJ1-5; CDR3aa: CASSDEGHQPQHF; CDR3nt: TGTGCCAGCAGTGATGAGGGGCATCAGCCCCAGCATTTT
d_gene: TRBD1; abundance: NA; v_gene: TRBV6-2/TRBV6-3; j_gene: TRBJ1-5; CDR3aa: CASSRSTGAGNQPQHF; CDR3nt: TGTGCCAGCAGTCGTTCGACAGGGGCGGGCAATCAGCCCCAGCATTTT
d_gene: TRBD1; abundance: NA; v_gene: TRBV5-1; j_gene: TRBJ1-4; CDR3aa: CASSFGVLGGAYEKLFF; CDR3nt: TGCGCCAGCAGCTTTGGGGTTTTAGGGGGCGCGTATGAAAAACTGTTTTTT
d_gene: TRBD2; abundance: NA; v_gene: TRBV7-6; j_gene: TRBJ2-3; CDR3aa: CASSLAGGPTDTQYF; CDR3nt: TGTGCCAGCAGCTTAGCGGGAGGGCCCACAGATACGCAGTATTTT
d_gene: TRBD2; abundance: NA; v_gene: TRBV11-2; j_gene: TRBJ2-1; CDR3aa: CASSSNLAGGPSFYNEQFF; CDR3nt: TGTGCCAGCAGCTCTAATCTAGCGGGGGGGCCCTCCTTTTACAATGAGCAGTTCTTC
d_gene: TRBD1; abundance: NA; v_gene: TRBV3-1/TRBV3-2; j_gene: TRBJ2-7; CDR3aa: CASSQADRAHEQYF; CDR3nt: TGTGCCAGCAGCCAAGCGGACAGGGCTCACGAGCAGTACTTC
d_gene: TRBD1; abundance: NA; v_gene: TRBV30; j_gene: TRBJ1-5; CDR3aa: CAWRIKGAQGQPQHF; CDR3nt: TGTGCCTGGCGTATTAAGGGGGCGCAGGGTCAGCCCCAGCATTTT
d_gene: NA; abundance: NA; v_gene: TRBV6-5; j_gene: TRBJ2-1; CDR3aa: CASSYGGPTNNEQFF; CDR3nt: TGTGCCAGCAGTTATGGGGGGCCGACGAACAATGAGCAGTTCTTC
d_gene: NA; abundance: NA; v_gene: TRBV12-5; j_gene: TRBJ1-6; CDR3aa: CASGHDTRVMNSPLHF; CDR3nt: TGTGCTAGTGGCCACGACACCCGCGTTATGAATTCACCCCTCCACTTT
d_gene: TRBD1; abundance: once; v_gene: TRBV28; j_gene: TRBJ1-6; CDR3aa: CASSLPNRGHYNSPLHF; CDR3nt: TGTGCCAGCAGTCTCCCTAACAGGGGTCACTATAATTCACCCCTCCACTTT
d_gene: NA; abundance: NA; v_gene: TRBV5-4; j_gene: TRBJ1-1; CDR3aa: CASSYPGDSGEAFF; CDR3nt: TGTGCCAGCAGCTACCCAGGGGACTCGGGTGAAGCTTTCTTT
d_gene: NA; abundance: NA; v_gene: TRBV11-2; j_gene: TRBJ1-1; CDR3aa: CASSLVAGLTEAFF; CDR3nt: TGTGCCAGCAGCTTAGTAGCCGGGCTCACTGAAGCTTTCTTT
d_gene: NA; abundance: NA; v_gene: TRBV2; j_gene: TRBJ1-3; CDR3aa: CASILGRGGNTIYF; CDR3nt: TGTGCCAGCATATTAGGCAGGGGTGGAAACACCATATATTTT
d_gene: TRBD1; abundance: NA; v_gene: TRBV9; j_gene: TRBJ1-2; CDR3aa: CASSTHRGESSGYTF; CDR3nt: TGTGCCAGCAGCACCCACAGGGGGGAATCTAGTGGCTACACCTTC
d_gene: TRBD1; abundance: NA; v_gene: TRBV10-2; j_gene: TRBJ1-1; CDR3aa: CASRQGAEAFF; CDR3nt: TGCGCCAGCAGGCAGGGGGCTGAAGCTTTCTTT
d_gene: TRBD1; abundance: NA; v_gene: TRBV4-1; j_gene: TRBJ2-2; CDR3aa: CASQRQGGLTGELFF; CDR3nt: TGCGCCAGCCAGCGACAGGGGGGTCTCACCGGGGAGCTGTTTTTT
d_gene: TRBD1; abundance: NA; v_gene: TRBV7-8; j_gene: TRBJ2-5; CDR3aa: CASSRPTGDQETQYF; CDR3nt: TGTGCCAGCAGCCGCCCGACAGGGGACCAAGAGACCCAGTACTTC
d_gene: NA; abundance: NA; v_gene: TRBV12-3/TRBV12-4; j_gene: TRBJ1-2; CDR3aa: CASSSGFYGYTF; CDR3nt: TGTGCCAGCAGCTCGGGATTCTATGGCTACACCTTC
d_gene: NA; abundance: NA; v_gene: TRBV11-2; j_gene: TRBJ1-5; CDR3aa: CASSLEREGQPQHF; CDR3nt: TGTGCCAGCAGCTTAGAGAGGGAGGGTCAGCCCCAGCATTTT
d_gene: TRBD2; abundance: NA; v_gene: TRBV7-2; j_gene: TRBJ2-1; CDR3aa: CASSFTSGTVSEQFF; CDR3nt: TGTGCCAGCAGCTTCACTAGCGGCACCGTCTCTGAGCAGTTCTTC
d_gene: NA; abundance: NA; v_gene: TRBV4-3; j_gene: TRBJ2-2; CDR3aa: CASSQGTGVGELFF; CDR3nt: TGCGCCAGCAGCCAAGGGACGGGGGTCGGGGAGCTGTTTTTT
d_gene: NA; abundance: NA; v_gene: TRBV6-8; j_gene: TRBJ1-4; CDR3aa: CASSYGSQLRPTNEKLFF; CDR3nt: TGTGCCAGCAGTTACGGAAGCCAACTAAGACCAACTAATGAAAAACTGTTTTTT
d_gene: TRBD1; abundance: NA; v_gene: TRBV11-2; j_gene: TRBJ2-7; CDR3aa: CASSFAGTGEGEQYF; CDR3nt: TGTGCCAGCAGCTTCGCCGGGACAGGTGAAGGGGAGCAGTACTTC
d_gene: NA; abundance: NA; v_gene: TRBV4-3; j_gene: TRBJ1-1; CDR3aa: CASSQAIKLGNTEAFF; CDR3nt: TGCGCCAGCAGCCAAGCCATCAAGTTAGGGAACACTGAAGCTTTCTTT
d_gene: NA; abundance: NA; v_gene: TRBV6-2/TRBV6-3; j_gene: TRBJ1-6; CDR3aa: CASSYVMGRRTGNSPLHF; CDR3nt: TGTGCCAGCAGTTACGTAATGGGACGCCGGACGGGGAATTCACCCCTCCACTTT
d_gene: TRBD1; abundance: few; v_gene: TRBV5-1; j_gene: TRBJ1-5; CDR3aa: CASSWGQGNQPQHF; CDR3nt: TGCGCCAGCAGCTGGGGACAGGGCAATCAGCCCCAGCATTTT